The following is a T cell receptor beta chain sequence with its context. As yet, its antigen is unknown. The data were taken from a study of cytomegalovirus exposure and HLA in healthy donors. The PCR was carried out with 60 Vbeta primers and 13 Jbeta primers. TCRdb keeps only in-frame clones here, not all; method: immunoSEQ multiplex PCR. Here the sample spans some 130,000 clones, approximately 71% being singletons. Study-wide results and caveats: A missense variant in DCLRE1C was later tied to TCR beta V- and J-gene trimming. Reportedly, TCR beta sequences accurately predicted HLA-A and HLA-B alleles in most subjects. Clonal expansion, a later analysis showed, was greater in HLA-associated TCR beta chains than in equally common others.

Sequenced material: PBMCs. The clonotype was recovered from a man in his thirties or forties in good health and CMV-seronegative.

This CDR3 is CASSPTSGPYEQYF. CDR3 bases: TGTGCCAGCAGTCCGACTAGCGGTCCCTACGAGCAGTACTTC. V and J are TRBV6-1 and TRBJ2-7; 9 bases fit TRBD2. V shed 5 bases, J shed 2 bases, and the junction held 4 bases outside the gene matches. Germline CDR1 and CDR2: MNHNS and SASEGT. CDR3 size: 14 residues.